This T cell receptor (beta chain) derives from a study of blood T cell repertoires in COVID-19. Across the study: The analysed material was cDNA or gDNA that came from T cells, B-cell-depleted T cells, or PBMCs.

V lost 7 bases, J lost 4 bases, and 10 bases stayed unmatched. In germline, CDR1 is ENHRY, CDR2 SYGVKD. The CDR3 covers 15 residues. TCRdb keeps only in-frame clones here, not all; method: immunoSEQ multiplex PCR. This repertoire shows around 130,000 clones, more than 70% found once; its top ten account for 7.9%. Sequences were obtained from peripheral blood. This rearrangement joins TRBV10-3 to TRBJ2-1; 7 positions agree with TRBD1. The receptor was isolated from a human donor in a cohort sampled during active COVID-19. CDR3 residues: CAITTGDRGYNEQFF. The CDR3 bases are TGTGCCATCACAACAGGGGATCGCGGTTACAATGAGCAGTTCTTC.